Shown below are 23 T cell receptor beta chains from a single sample sequenced in a study of cytomegalovirus exposure and HLA in healthy donors (dated by TCRdb to the late 2010s). The library came from the immunoSEQ multiplex PCR assay. For the multiplex PCR, a mixture combining 60 forward primers for TCR Vbeta segments and 13 reverse primers for TCR Jbeta segments was used. What TCRdb holds here is the immuneACCESS table cut down to in-frame rearrangements. Part of the clones is not present; checked against another copy, under half of the missing clones reflect an unresolved V gene, and the others are unexplained. This sample is represented by fewer than 120,000 clones; 76% of them were singletons. Of the sample, over 10% is held by the ten largest clones. Sequencing was done on a sample of PBMCs. All receptors derive from a man aged 25-45 years in good health and CMV-seropositive.

This clone has a handful of counts. This chain joins TRBV27 and TRBJ1-6; 9 nucleotides line up with TRBD1. CDR1 is MNHEY and CDR2 is SMNVEV in the germline V gene (reference sequence). This CDR3 spans 14 amino acids. Trimming removed 8 bases from V and 7 bases from J; junction bases left unmatched: 6. This CDR3 is CASSRTGENSPLHF. DNA for the CDR3: TGTGCCAGCTCCCGGACAGGGGAAAATTCACCCCTCCACTTT.

The chain is built from TRBV11-2 and TRBJ2-1; 9 bases line up with TRBD2. The CDR3 spans 18 residues. Unmatched junction bases numbered 8, after V lost 0 bases and J lost 2 bases. Germline V lookup: CDR1 SGHAT, CDR2 FQNNGV. In DNA form, the CDR3 reads TGTGCCAGCAGCTTAGATTGGAGAGGCGGGGGGGCCTACAATGAGCAGTTCTTC. This sequence encodes CASSLDWRGGGAYNEQFF.

The chain carries TRBV28 and TRBJ1-1; D gene ambiguous. The CDR3 runs 14 residues. CDR1 MDHEN and CDR2 SYDVKM come from the germline V gene. V gave up 6 bases and J gave up 5 bases, with 16 bases separating them. DNA for the CDR3: TGTGCCAGCAGCCTCGAGATGATGTGGACTGAAGCTTTCTTT. Residues: CASSLEMMWTEAFF.

The chain recombines TRBV7-8 with TRBJ2-7; the match to TRBD1 covers 7 bases. Per the germline V gene, CDR1 is SGHVS and CDR2 is FQNEAQ. The CDR3 has 16 residues. V was clipped by 6 bases and J by 7 bases; unmatched bases: 18. DNA of the CDR3: TGTGCCAGCAGAGAGGCCTTAAGGACAGGCGCCTGGGAGCAGTACTTC. Residues: CASREALRTGAWEQYF.

The V gene is TRBV9, the J gene TRBJ2-3, with 7 positions matching TRBD2. Per germline, CDR1 SGDLS and CDR2 YYNGEE. The length of the CDR3 is 15 residues. J lost 6 bases, V lost 0 bases, and 7 bases had no gene match. The CDR3 DNA reads as TGTGCCAGCAGCGTAGGGACTAGTGTTTCCGATACGCAGTATTTT. This translates into CASSVGTSVSDTQYF.

This sequence joins TRBV7-9 and TRBJ2-1, with 7 positions matching TRBD2. Losses at the gene ends were 4 bases for V and 3 bases for J; bases not matched to a gene: 6. The germline V gene encodes CDR1 SEHNR and CDR2 FQNEAQ (reference sequence). The CDR3 runs to 15 residues. The CDR3 protein is CASSWEERGYNEQFF. The CDR3 DNA reads as TGTGCCAGCAGCTGGGAGGAGCGGGGCTACAATGAGCAGTTCTTC.

The V gene is TRBV19, the J gene TRBJ1-6, with no clear D. The V gene lost 3 bases and the J gene lost 7 bases, with 7 bases spanning the gap. The CDR3 length is 13 residues. CDR1 is LNHDA, CDR2 SQIVND, per germline (reference sequence). This CDR3 reads CASSIGLNSPLHF. CDR3 bases: TGTGCCAGTAGTATTGGCTTAAATTCACCCCTCCACTTT. Full variable domain (outside the CDR3, taken from reference TRBV19 and TRBJ1-6): DGGITQSPKYLFRKEGQNVTLSCEQNLNHDAMYWYRQDPGQGLRLIYYSQIVNDFQKGDIAEGYSVSREKKESFPLTVTSAQKNPTAFYLCASSIGLNSPLHFGNGTRLTVT.

The genes are TRBV30 and TRBJ2-5, with a tentative D call TRBD1 (5 bases). There are 15 residues in the CDR3. The V end lost 0 bases, the J end lost 0 bases, and 11 bases lay between the germline ends. Germline values: CDR1 GTSNPN, CDR2 SVGIG (reference sequence). CDR3: CAWSVGHGNQETQYF. The CDR3 DNA reads as TGTGCCTGGAGTGTAGGACATGGAAACCAAGAGACCCAGTACTTC. Combining the CDR3 with reference TRBV30 and TRBJ2-5 gives the whole variable domain SQTIHQWPATLVQPVGSPLSLECTVEGTSNPNLYWYRQAAGRGLQLLFYSVGIGQISSEVPQNLSASRPQDRQFILSSKKLLLSDSGFYLCAWSVGHGNQETQYFGPGTRLLVL.

J is TRBJ1-3 and V is TRBV19; perhaps TRBD1 as D (6 bases). Germline V gives CDR1 LNHDA, CDR2 SQIVND (reference sequence). The CDR3 consists of 15 residues. V dropped 4 bases and J dropped 0 bases, with 10 bases sitting between them. CDR3 region: CASSKTGASGNTIYF. The CDR3 DNA follows: TGTGCCAGTAGTAAGACAGGTGCCTCTGGAAACACCATATATTTT.

This clone was observed a few times. V gene TRBV2 combines with J gene TRBJ1-1; 8 bases are shared with TRBD1. The ends lost 8 bases at V and 1 base at J; junction bases unmatched: 9. The CDR3 totals 15 residues. Germline V lookup: CDR1 SNHLY, CDR2 FYNNEI. CDR3 sequence (DNA): TGTGCCAGCGCCGAGCAGGGGACAGGGAACACTGAAGCTTTCTTT. As protein: CASAEQGTGNTEAFF.

In this sample, this clone turned up once. The chain recombines TRBV4-2 with TRBJ2-3; 8 bases agree with TRBD2. The CDR3 spans 17 residues. V was clipped by 0 bases and J by 0 bases; unmatched bases: 5. Germline V gene lookup returns CDR1 LGHNA and CDR2 YNFKEQ. This CDR3 is CASSQDGPSGSTDTQYF. CDR3 DNA: TGTGCCAGCAGCCAAGACGGTCCTAGCGGGAGCACAGATACGCAGTATTTT.

This clone was seen more than once but under ten times. V is TRBV11-3 and J is TRBJ1-2; D call uncertain. With 7 bases removed from V and 1 base from J, the gap between germline ends came to 13 bases. Germline CDR1 and CDR2: SGHNT and YENEEA. This CDR3 is built from 14 residues. CDR3 nucleotides: TGTGCCAGCACTGACACCGGGATTAACTATGGCTACACCTTC. Its protein is CASTDTGINYGYTF.

The V call is TRBV9, the J call TRBJ2-6, with a tentative D call TRBD1 (6 bases). The germline V gene has CDR1 SGDLS and CDR2 YYNGEE. Trimming stripped 7 bases from V and 1 base from J, with 21 bases between. The CDR3 runs to 18 residues. CDR3: CASSRTGTPLSGANVLTF. In DNA, the CDR3 is TGTGCCAGCTCACGCACCGGGACACCCTTATCTGGGGCCAACGTCCTGACTTTC.

This clone has a handful of counts. This chain uses TRBV19 with TRBJ1-1, with 7 positions matching TRBD1. The CDR3 sequence is 14 residues long. Germline V CDR1 and CDR2: LNHDA, SQIVND (reference sequence). The junction had 7 bases not matched to a gene; V was cut back by 4 bases and J by 5 bases. The CDR3 DNA reads TGTGCCAGTAGTAGGGCCCACAGGGGAACTGAAGCTTTCTTT. Protein: CASSRAHRGTEAFF.

Written as DNA, the CDR3 is TGTGCCACCAGCAGCCGGGACAGGGGAGGCGCCGGGGAGCTGTTTTTT. Translation: CATSSRDRGGAGELFF. The chain joins TRBV15 to TRBJ2-2; 10 nucleotides line up with TRBD1. The V segment lost 3 bases and the J segment 6 bases; nucleotides outside the gene matches: 7. The CDR3 extends over 16 amino acids. Germline V gene data show CDR1 as LNHNV and CDR2 as YYDKDF (reference sequence).

The chain combines TRBV28 with TRBJ2-7; 7 bases match TRBD1. The V and J ends lost 3 bases and 3 bases, in that order; junction bases with no gene match: 14. The CDR3 loop spans 17 amino acids. The V gene's germline CDR1 is MDHEN and CDR2 SYDVKM. The CDR3 DNA sequence: TGTGCCAGCAGTTTTATCCTACAGGGGAGAGGGGACTACGAGCAGTACTTC. Protein: CASSFILQGRGDYEQYF.

This clone was seen a handful of times. The chain recombines TRBV7-2 with TRBJ1-3, with D possibly matching TRBD1 (6 bases). The CDR3 is 15 amino acids. V gave up 2 bases and J gave up 1 base, with 9 bases separating them. CDR1 is SGHTA and CDR2 is FQGNSA in the germline V gene. This CDR3 is CASSLNTGSGNTIYF. CDR3 DNA sequence: TGTGCCAGCAGCTTAAACACAGGGTCTGGAAACACCATATATTTT.

V gene TRBV11-2 combines with J gene TRBJ2-7; possibly TRBD1 for D (5 bases). CDR1 SGHAT and CDR2 FQNNGV come from the germline V gene. This CDR3 contains 14 residues. The ends were cut back, 1 base at V and 2 bases at J, with 9 bases in the middle. The CDR3 here is CASSLGTWTYEQYF. In nucleotides, the CDR3 is TGTGCCAGCAGCTTAGGGACATGGACCTACGAGCAGTACTTC.

The gene calls are TRBV7-9 and TRBJ1-1; D is perhaps TRBD1 (6 bases). The germline V gene encodes CDR1 SEHNR and CDR2 FQNEAQ (reference sequence). Trimming took off 6 bases at V and 1 base at J, with 9 bases between the two ends. CDR3 length: 13 amino acids. CDR3 protein: CASRARGNTEAFF. CDR3 nucleotide sequence: TGTGCCAGCAGGGCCAGGGGGAACACTGAAGCTTTCTTT.

This clone was seen a few times. The rearrangement uses TRBV5-3 and TRBJ2-7, with 15 bases identical to TRBD2. TRBV5-3 is marked as an open reading frame, function uncertain. Germline trimming cut 3 bases from V and 5 bases from J; bases unmatched to any gene: 15. The length of the CDR3 is 19 residues. CDR3 amino acids: CARSYGTSGGYSLGHEQYF. In DNA form, the CDR3 reads TGTGCCAGAAGCTACGGGACTAGCGGGGGGTACTCCCTTGGCCACGAGCAGTACTTC.

The chain recombines TRBV2 with TRBJ2-3; tentatively, D is TRBD2 (7 bases). There are 15 residues in the CDR3. Trimming cost V 7 bases and J 5 bases, with 19 bases left between them. Germline loops: CDR1 SNHLY, CDR2 FYNNEI. CDR3 sequence: CASTPRGGRGDTQYF. CDR3 in DNA: TGTGCCAGCACTCCCCGAGGGGGGAGGGGAGATACGCAGTATTTT.

This sequence joins TRBV13 and TRBJ2-5; TRBD2 matches at 8 bases. In germline, CDR1 is PRHDT, CDR2 FYEKMQ (reference sequence). Trimming at V came to 5 bases and at J to 2 bases, leaving 4 bases not matched to a gene. The CDR3 spans 14 residues. The DNA for the CDR3 is TGTGCCAGCAGCCGAACTAGCGGACAAGAGACCCAGTACTTC. Amino acids: CASSRTSGQETQYF.

The gene calls are TRBV5-4 and TRBJ1-1, with 11 bases aligning to TRBD1. The CDR3 contains 14 residues. The V gene's germline CDR1 is SGHNT and CDR2 YYREEE (reference sequence). V dropped 0 bases and J dropped 9; count of bases not matched to a gene: 4. The CDR3 protein is CASSLAGTGGKAFF. The CDR3 DNA reads as TGTGCCAGCAGCTTGGCCGGGACAGGGGGTAAAGCTTTCTTT.